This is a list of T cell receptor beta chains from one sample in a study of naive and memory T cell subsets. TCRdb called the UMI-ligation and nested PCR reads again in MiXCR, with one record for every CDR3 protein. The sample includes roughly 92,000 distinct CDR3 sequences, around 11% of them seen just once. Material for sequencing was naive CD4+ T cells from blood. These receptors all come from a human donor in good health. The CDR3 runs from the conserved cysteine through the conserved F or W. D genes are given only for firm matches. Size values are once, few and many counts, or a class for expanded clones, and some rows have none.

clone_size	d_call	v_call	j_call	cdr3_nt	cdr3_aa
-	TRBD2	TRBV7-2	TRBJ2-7	TGTGCCAGCAGCCCCACGCTCGGGGGGGGGAGACTCGAGCAGTACTTC	CASSPTLGGGRLEQYF
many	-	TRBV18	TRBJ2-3	TGTGCCAGCTCACCAGGGGGGCAGACGGGCACAGATACGCAGTATTTT	CASSPGGQTGTDTQYF
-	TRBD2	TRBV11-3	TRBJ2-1	TGTGCCAGCACGGGCCGTAGCGGGAGCTTAAATGAGCAGTTCTTC	CASTGRSGSLNEQFF
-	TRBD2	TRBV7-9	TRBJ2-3	TGTGCCAGCAGCTTAGTCCGGGGACTAGCGTTAGATACGCAGTATTTT	CASSLVRGLALDTQYF
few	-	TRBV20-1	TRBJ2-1	TGCAGTGCTAACCACAGGGTCCACAATGAGCAGTTCTTC	CSANHRVHNEQFF
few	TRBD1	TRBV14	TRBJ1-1	TGTGCCAGCAGCCACACCCCGACAGGGTCCACTGAAGCTTTCTTT	CASSHTPTGSTEAFF
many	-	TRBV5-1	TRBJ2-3	TGCGCCAGCAGCTCTAGCACAGATACGCAGTATTTT	CASSSSTDTQYF
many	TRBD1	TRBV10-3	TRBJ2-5	TGTGCCACCGGGGACAGGGAAGAGACCCAGTACTTC	CATGDREETQYF
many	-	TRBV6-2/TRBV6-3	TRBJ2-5	TGTGCCAGCAGTTATCTTGGGGGTCGTGGAGAGACCCAGTACTTC	CASSYLGGRGETQYF
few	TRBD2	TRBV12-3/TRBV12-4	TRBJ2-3	TGTGCCAGCAGTCTCTATAGCGGGAGATCCCAGAAGGACCGAGATACGCAGTATTTT	CASSLYSGRSQKDRDTQYF
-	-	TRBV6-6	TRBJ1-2	TGTGCCAGCAGCCTCGACAGTGTTAACTATGGCTACACCTTC	CASSLDSVNYGYTF
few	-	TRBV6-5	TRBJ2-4	TGTGCCAGCAGCCGACCTCCCCCCAAAAACATTCAGTACTTC	CASSRPPPKNIQYF
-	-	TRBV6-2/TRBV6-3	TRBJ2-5	TGTGCCAGCACCCGGGACGGGGAGCGGACCCAGTACTTC	CASTRDGERTQYF
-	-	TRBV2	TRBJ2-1	TGTGCCAGCAGCCAACCCGGGACTCCGCTCTACAATGAGCAGTTCTTC	CASSQPGTPLYNEQFF
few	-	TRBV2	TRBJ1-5	TGTGCCAGCAGTGAACTCTCCCTGAATCAGCCCCAGCATTTT	CASSELSLNQPQHF
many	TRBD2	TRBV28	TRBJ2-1	TGTGCCAGCGGTCGAGCGGGGGATAGCTCCTACAATGAGCAGTTCTTC	CASGRAGDSSYNEQFF
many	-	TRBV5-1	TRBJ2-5	TGCGCCAGCAGCTTGGCGGGTCGCCAAGAGACCCAGTACTTC	CASSLAGRQETQYF
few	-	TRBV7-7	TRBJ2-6	TGTGCTAGCAGCCCTCAGGGGGCCAACGTCCTGACTTTC	CASSPQGANVLTF
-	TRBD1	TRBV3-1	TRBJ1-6	TGTGCCAGCAGCCAAGGCCCGACAGGGAAATATAATTCACCCCTCCACTTT	CASSQGPTGKYNSPLHF
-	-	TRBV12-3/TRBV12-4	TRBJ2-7	TGTGCCAGCTCCTCAAAACAGGGTTCCTACGAGCAGTACTTC	CASSSKQGSYEQYF